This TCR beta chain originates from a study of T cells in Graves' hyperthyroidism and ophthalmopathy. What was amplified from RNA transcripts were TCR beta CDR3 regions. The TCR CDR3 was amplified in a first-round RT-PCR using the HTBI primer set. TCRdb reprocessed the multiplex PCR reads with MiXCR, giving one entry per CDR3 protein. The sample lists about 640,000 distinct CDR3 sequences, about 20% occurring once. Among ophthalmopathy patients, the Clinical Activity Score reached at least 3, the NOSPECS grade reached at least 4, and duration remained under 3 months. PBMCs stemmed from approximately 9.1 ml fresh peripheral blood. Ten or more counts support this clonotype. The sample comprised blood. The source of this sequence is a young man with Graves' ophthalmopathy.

CDR3 region: CASSSRRYTDTQYF. Here the CDR3 DNA reads TGTGCCAGCTCAAGCAGACGTTACACAGATACGCAGTATTTT. The chain uses TRBV18 and TRBJ2-3, with D unresolved. The CDR3 is made up of 14 amino acids. V dropped 5 bases and J dropped 2 bases, with 11 bases sitting between them. Germline assignment: CDR1 KGHSH and CDR2 LQKENI.